Sequencing of this T cell receptor (beta chain) was carried out in a study of blood T cell repertoires in COVID-19. Study context: Nucleic acid was either cDNA or gDNA, and it came from T cells, B-cell-depleted T cells, or PBMCs.

Original analysis: Amplification from reference gene primers served as the basis for estimated nucleated cell counts. TCRdb's copy holds only in-frame clones and misses some; the assay was immunoSEQ multiplex PCR. That table supplies the V and J calls and clone size; D and trimming were determined from the DNA. The sample has tens of thousands of clones, approximately 90% seen once. The source is a human donor in a cohort sampled during active COVID-19. Sequencing input: peripheral blood.

In nucleotides, the CDR3 is TGTGCCAGCTCCCTGTCAGAAATGAACACTGAAGCTTTCTTT. It is translated as CASSLSEMNTEAFF. J is TRBJ1-1 and V is TRBV18; D call uncertain. Germline loops: CDR1 KGHSH, CDR2 LQKENI. The length of the CDR3 is 14 residues. The ends were cut back, 6 bases at V and 0 bases at J, with 11 bases in the middle. The full variable domain, in which reference TRBV18 and TRBJ1-1 provide the parts outside the CDR3, is NAGVMQNPRHLVRRRGQEARLRCSPMKGHSHVYWYRQLPEEGLKFMVYLQKENIIDESGMPKERFSAEFPKEGPSILRIQQVVRGDSAAYFCASSLSEMNTEAFFGQGTRLTVV.